This T cell receptor beta chain was documented in a study of blood T cell repertoires in COVID-19. Original analysis: The authors estimated nucleated cell counts from reference gene primer amplification. Profiling relied on immunoSEQ multiplex PCR, and the TCRdb table lists in-frame clones only, not all of them. V, J and clone size are those of that table, while D and trimming were read from the DNA. The sample lists some 100,000 clones; almost 90% were seen once. CDR1 and CDR2 (germline): SNHLY, FYNNEI. The V gene end was trimmed by 2 bases and the J gene end by 2 bases; junction bases not matched to a gene: 7. The CDR3 consists of 17 residues.

The receptor was isolated from a human donor with active COVID-19. The donor label of this sample is uncertain. J is TRBJ2-4 and V is TRBV2; 9 positions agree with TRBD2. The source material was peripheral blood. The CDR3 coding sequence is TGTGCCAGCAGTGAATGGCGGGGGGGCCTTACCAAAAACATTCAGTACTTC. Protein product: CASSEWRGGLTKNIQYF. Drawing the rest from reference TRBV2 and TRBJ2-4, the complete variable domain is EPEVTQTPSHQVTQMGQEVILRCVPISNHLYFYWYRQILGQKVEFLVSFYNNEISEKSEIFDDQFSVERPDGSNFTLKIRSTKLEDSAMYFCASSEWRGGLTKNIQYFGAGTRLSVL.